This entry lists 13 T cell receptor beta chains sequenced from one sample in a study of regulatory T cells in long-lasting Graves disease. Sample time point: newly diagnosed GD, antithyroid drugs for less than 3 months. The TCR library was prepared using RNA isolated from PBMCs. Both iRepertoire HTBI primers and Arm-PCR of CDR3 regions were used to build the TCR beta libraries. Via MiXCR, TCRdb re-called the multiplex PCR reads, giving one row per CDR3 protein. The sample records hundreds of thousands of distinct CDR3 sequences, 15% to 20% being singletons. These data were also filed under a second study, of T cells in Graves' hyperthyroidism and ophthalmopathy.

Material: peripheral blood mononuclear cells (PBMCs), obtained at new diagnosis, from a patient treated with antithyroid drugs. Every receptor here comes from a woman aged 25-40 years with Graves disease.

As to this clonotype: A single base separates this from a much larger clone, so it may be a read error. This rearrangement joins TRBV2 to TRBJ2-7, with 7 bases aligning to TRBD2. The germline V gene has CDR1 SNHLY and CDR2 FYNNEI. The V and J ends lost 6 bases and 5 bases, in that order; junction bases with no gene match: 13. The CDR3 is made up of 15 amino acids. The CDR3 sequence: CASRIGASGTHEQYF. CDR3 bases: TGTGCCAGCAGAATCGGTGCTAGCGGTACCCACGAGCAGTACTTC.

This clonotype was counted many times. The rearrangement joins TRBV28 to TRBJ1-2, with D maybe TRBD1 (5 bases). Trimming left V 6 bases short and J 4 bases short, with 9 bases between. Germline V gene sequence: CDR1 MDHEN, CDR2 SYDVKM. The CDR3 runs to 12 residues. The CDR3 loop reads CASSDSSYGYTF. CDR3 bases: TGTGCCAGCAGCGACAGTTCCTATGGCTACACCTTC.

The chain recombines TRBV19 with TRBJ2-3; 10 bases map to TRBD2. The germline V gene encodes CDR1 LNHDA and CDR2 SQIVND (reference sequence). Unmatched junction bases numbered 4, after V lost 6 bases and J lost 7 bases. The CDR3 has 13 amino acids. CDR3 DNA: TGTGCCAGTAGGGCTAGCGGGAGTAATACGCAGTATTTT. Protein product: CASRASGSNTQYF. Based on the CDR3 plus reference TRBV19 and TRBJ2-3, the full variable domain is DGGITQSPKYLFRKEGQNVTLSCEQNLNHDAMYWYRQDPGQGLRLIYYSQIVNDFQKGDIAEGYSVSREKKESFPLTVTSAQKNPTAFYLCASRASGSNTQYFGPGTRLTVL.

This clonotype was recorded at least ten times. V usage is TRBV2 and J usage is TRBJ2-3; D may be TRBD1 (5 bases). In germline, CDR1 is SNHLY, CDR2 FYNNEI. Trimming took 10 bases from V and 0 from J, leaving 14 bases between them. The CDR3 runs 14 residues. In DNA form, the CDR3 reads TGTGCCACACTATCGGACATAAGCACAGATACGCAGTATTTT. This codes for CATLSDISTDTQYF.

This chain links TRBV10-3 with TRBJ2-1, with 12 bases that match TRBD2. J gave up 10 bases and V 4 bases, and 11 bases lay outside the gene matches. Germline loops: CDR1 ENHRY, CDR2 SYGVKD. The CDR3 spans 16 residues. The CDR3 region has the DNA TGTGCCATCAGTGGAAAGACTAGCGGGAGTGGGGAGGAGCAGTTCTTC. This gives the protein CAISGKTSGSGEEQFF.

The rearrangement uses TRBV5-5 and TRBJ1-1, with a possible D match to TRBD1 (5 bases). Germline CDR1 reads SGHKS; CDR2 reads YYEKEE (reference sequence). Trimming took 3 bases from V and 3 from J, leaving 18 bases between them. This CDR3 contains 16 residues. The CDR3 region is CASSSQGTAGDTEAFF. The CDR3 DNA reads TGTGCCAGCAGCTCCCAGGGTACGGCGGGGGACACTGAAGCTTTCTTT.

The chain recombines TRBV5-1 with TRBJ1-1; D is ambiguous. The CDR3 is 15 amino acids. Trimming left V 4 bases short and J 1 base short, with 14 bases between. Germline CDR1 and CDR2: SGHRS and YFSETQ. The CDR3 DNA reads as TGCGCCAGCAGCGACATTGGGCGGGGGAACACTGAAGCTTTCTTT. Encoded protein: CASSDIGRGNTEAFF.

This rearrangement joins TRBV18 to TRBJ2-7, with D perhaps TRBD1 (5 bases). This CDR3 has 15 residues. V dropped 0 bases and J dropped 9 bases, with 18 bases sitting between them. Germline CDR1 and CDR2: KGHSH and LQKENI. CDR3 sequence (DNA): TGTGCCAGCTCACCACCCACGGACAACCTTCGGCGGCAGTACTTC. It is translated as CASSPPTDNLRRQYF. Combining the CDR3 with reference TRBV18 and TRBJ2-7 gives the whole variable domain NAGVMQNPRHLVRRRGQEARLRCSPMKGHSHVYWYRQLPEEGLKFMVYLQKENIIDESGMPKERFSAEFPKEGPSILRIQQVVRGDSAAYFCASSPPTDNLRRQYFGPGTRLTVT.

In this sample, this clonotype turned up many times. This chain uses TRBV20-1 with TRBJ2-5; a possible D gene is TRBD2 (6 bases). V gave up 3 bases and J gave up 0 bases, with 14 bases separating them. This CDR3 comprises 15 residues. Germline CDR1 DFQATT, CDR2 SNEGSKA (reference sequence). DNA for the CDR3: TGCAGTGCTAGTTCTCTAGCGACGTACCAAGAGACCCAGTACTTC. Its protein is CSASSLATYQETQYF.

There are a few counts of this clonotype. The rearrangement uses TRBV6-2 or TRBV6-3 and TRBJ2-1; D is perhaps TRBD1 or TRBD2 (6 bases each). The germline V gene has CDR1 MNHEY and CDR2 SVGEGT. V gave up 7 bases and J gave up 6 bases, with 16 bases separating them. The CDR3 spans 14 residues. The CDR3 here is CASTGQLGGNEQFF. As DNA, the CDR3 is TGTGCCAGCACAGGACAGCTCGGGGGCAATGAGCAGTTCTTC.

This clonotype has more than one count but fewer than ten. The V gene is TRBV5-5, the J gene TRBJ1-5, with 8 bases fitting TRBD1. The V segment lost 2 bases and the J segment 5 bases; nucleotides outside the gene matches: 6. There are 15 residues in the CDR3. The germline CDR1 and CDR2 sequences are SGHKS and YYEKEE (reference sequence). The CDR3 protein is CASSFRTGWDQPQHF. The CDR3 DNA follows: TGTGCCAGCAGCTTTCGGACAGGGTGGGATCAGCCCCAGCATTTT.

The V call is TRBV6-1, the J call TRBJ2-2; 7 bases are a match to TRBD2. Trimming took 7 bases from V and 0 from J; bases not matched to a gene: 8. Germline V gene lookup returns CDR1 MNHNS and CDR2 SASEGT. CDR3 length: 16 residues. In nucleotides, the CDR3 is TGTGCCAGCAAAGACGGGGGGAAATCGAACACCGGGGAGCTGTTTTTT. Residues: CASKDGGKSNTGELFF.

Notes on this clonotype: This probably arose from a read error, given a far larger clone one base away. The chain combines TRBV5-1 with TRBJ2-3; unclear D gene. The end of the DNA fits TRBJ1-1 better, so the J call may be wrong. Germline CDR1 reads SGHRS; CDR2 reads YFSETQ. The CDR3 is made up of 13 amino acids. The CDR3 nucleotides are TGTGCCAGCAGCCGCGACCGAACCGCTGAAGCTTTCTTT. It translates to CASSRDRTAEAFF.